These 12 T cell receptor beta chains originate from one sample sequenced in a study of cytomegalovirus exposure and HLA in healthy donors. Generated by immunoSEQ multiplex PCR, the TCRdb table keeps only in-frame clones and is missing some. The sample yields 100,000 or so clones, roughly 86% seen once. Source material: PBMCs. Source of these receptors: a woman aged 18 to 35 in good health and CMV-seropositive.

The sample holds one count of this clone. This chain joins TRBV5-1 and TRBJ1-1; maybe TRBD1 (6 bases). V was pared by 2 bases and J by 0 bases, with 8 bases between. Germline CDR1 is SGHRS and CDR2 is YFSETQ. The CDR3 is 14 residues long. CDR3 bases: TGCGCCAGCAGCTTTAGGGGGATGAACACTGAAGCTTTCTTT. As protein: CASSFRGMNTEAFF.

The chain links TRBV28 to TRBJ1-6; no reliable D call. This CDR3 has 13 amino acids. V lost 4 bases and J lost 7, with 8 bases in between. Per germline, CDR1 MDHEN and CDR2 SYDVKM. As DNA, the CDR3 is TGTGCCAGCAGTTCCCGCCGGAATTCACCCCTCCACTTT. Translating gives CASSSRRNSPLHF.

Concerning this clone: A junction boundary mismatches the germline segment, possibly from a read error. The V call is TRBV30, the J call TRBJ2-2; 8 bases are a match to TRBD2. Germline loops: CDR1 GTSNPN, CDR2 SVGIG (reference sequence). The CDR3 totals 16 residues. The CDR3 sequence is CAWSDGSAGEGRGAVF. In DNA, the CDR3 is TGTGCCTGGAGCGATGGGTCAGCGGGAGAAGGGCGGGGAGCTGTTTTT.

This chain links TRBV14 with TRBJ2-7, with D possibly being TRBD2 (5 bases). CDR1 and CDR2 from the germline V gene are SGHDN and FVKESK. V lost 1 base to trimming and J lost 4 bases, with 11 bases between them. This CDR3 spans 14 amino acids. The CDR3 loop reads CASSQGELGYEQYF. In DNA, the CDR3 is TGTGCCAGCAGCCAAGGGGAGTTGGGTTACGAGCAGTACTTC.

The V and J genes are TRBV5-1 and TRBJ2-3; D might be TRBD2 (6 bases). Trimming took 4 bases from V and 5 from J, leaving 11 bases between them. The CDR3 is 13 amino acids. The V gene's germline CDR1 is SGHRS and CDR2 YFSETQ. The CDR3 coding sequence is TGCGCCAGCAGCGAGGGACTTTTAGATACGCAGTATTTT. This gives the protein CASSEGLLDTQYF.

V usage is TRBV12-5 and J usage is TRBJ1-1; no clear D. This CDR3 is 13 amino acids long. The germline V gene has CDR1 LGHNT and CDR2 FRNRAP. V gave up 6 bases and J gave up 1 base, with 9 bases separating them. The CDR3 spells CASGREWNTEAFF. The CDR3 DNA follows: TGTGCTAGTGGGCGGGAGTGGAACACTGAAGCTTTCTTT.

J is TRBJ2-1 and V is TRBV11-2; 7 bases line up with TRBD1. The CDR3 totals 12 residues. The germline V gene has CDR1 SGHAT and CDR2 FQNNGV. V shed 5 bases and J 9 bases; nucleotides not matched to a gene: 4. The CDR3 region has the DNA TGTGCCAGCAGCCAAGGGGGCGGTGAGCAGTTCTTC. Its translation: CASSQGGGEQFF.

The chain has TRBV6-5 and TRBJ2-7; TRBD1 agrees at 10 bases. The trim removed 5 bases at V and 11 bases at J, leaving 3 bases unmatched. This CDR3 region has 11 residues. Looked up from germline, CDR1 is MNHEY and CDR2 is SVGAGI. CDR3 coding DNA: TGTGCCAGCAGTGGGACAGGGGCCGAGTACTTC. Its translation is CASSGTGAEYF.

This clone was seen only a few times. V and J are TRBV6-1 and TRBJ2-3, with 10 positions matching TRBD2. With 5 bases clipped from V and 5 bases from J, the junction kept 7 bases outside the gene matches. The germline V gene has CDR1 MNHNS and CDR2 SASEGT. This CDR3 region has 15 residues. The CDR3 DNA reads TGTGCCAGCAGTTCCCAGCGGGGGGGCCAAGATACGCAGTATTTT. Its translation: CASSSQRGGQDTQYF.

Remarks on this clone: Other DNA sequences of this sample code for an identical CDR3. The V call is TRBV9, the J call TRBJ2-5; D perhaps matches TRBD2 (5 bases). This CDR3 comprises 13 residues. Germline-derived CDR1 and CDR2 are SGDLS and YYNGEE. V dropped 0 bases and J dropped 4 bases, with 7 bases sitting between them. The CDR3 DNA follows: TGTGCCAGCAGCGTAGGAGGGAGAGAGACCCAGTACTTC. Its translation: CASSVGGRETQYF.

The rearrangement links TRBV14 to TRBJ1-6; D not resolved. The germline V gene encodes CDR1 SGHDN and CDR2 FVKESK. V gave up 4 bases and J gave up 6 bases, with 16 bases separating them. The CDR3 extends over 16 amino acids. CDR3 sequence (DNA): TGTGCCAGCAGCCCGTACGAGGGCTCCGGTAATTCACCCCTCCACTTT. Protein sequence: CASSPYEGSGNSPLHF.

The chain joins TRBV5-1 to TRBJ2-7; TRBD1 agrees at 10 bases. V was pared by 3 bases and J by 4 bases, with 4 bases of the junction left unmatched. CDR3 length: 14 residues. In germline, CDR1 is SGHRS, CDR2 YFSETQ. For the CDR3, the DNA is TGCGCCAGCAGCTCCGGGACAGGGGTTTACGAGCAGTACTTC. Amino acid sequence: CASSSGTGVYEQYF.